This T cell receptor (beta chain) was recorded in a study of chemoradiotherapy in HPV16-positive cancers. About the research overall: Candidate HPV-specific T-cell clones and common TCR motifs came from functional assays in a couple of HPV16-positive patients.

Some clones are missing from TCRdb's copy, which holds only in-frame ones; the method was immunoSEQ multiplex PCR. The table has tens of thousands of clones, 93% seen once. The CDR3 comprises 9 residues, both ends counted. The germline V gene encodes CDR1 LNHDA and CDR2 SQIVND (reference sequence). On this clone: This likely comes from a read error, as the CDR3 has no conserved phenylalanine or tryptophan at its end. No DNA is shown, since the ends of the CDR3 on it are uncertain; the CDR3 is the one TCRdb lists.

J is TRBJ1-2 and V is TRBV19; the D segment call TRBD1 is taken from the table without a DNA check. The material was blood, obtained from a patient who underwent chemoradiotherapy. The receptor comes from a human donor with HPV-associated anogenital cancer. This CDR3 reads CASSIRQKA.